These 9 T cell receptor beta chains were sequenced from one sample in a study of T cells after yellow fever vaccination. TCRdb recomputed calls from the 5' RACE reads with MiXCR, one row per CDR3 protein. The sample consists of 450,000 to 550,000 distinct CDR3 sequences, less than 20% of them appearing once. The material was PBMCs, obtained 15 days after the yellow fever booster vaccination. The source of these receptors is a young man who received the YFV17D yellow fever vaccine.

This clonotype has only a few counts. The CDR3 protein is CASTPGVGEAFF. DNA for the CDR3: TGTGCCAGCACCCCAGGGGTCGGTGAAGCTTTCTTT. The chain carries TRBV25-1 and TRBJ1-1, with D perhaps matching TRBD1 (6 bases). This CDR3 region has 12 residues. Trimming cost V 7 bases and J 7 bases, with 13 bases left between them. Per germline, CDR1 MGHDK and CDR2 SYGVNS.

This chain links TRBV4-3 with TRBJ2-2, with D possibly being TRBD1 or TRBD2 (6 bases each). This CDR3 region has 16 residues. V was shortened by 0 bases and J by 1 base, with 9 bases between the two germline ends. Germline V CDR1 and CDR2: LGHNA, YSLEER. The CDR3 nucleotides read TGCGCCAGCAGCCAAGATCGGGGGCGGAACACCGGGGAGCTGTTTTTT. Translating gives CASSQDRGRNTGELFF.

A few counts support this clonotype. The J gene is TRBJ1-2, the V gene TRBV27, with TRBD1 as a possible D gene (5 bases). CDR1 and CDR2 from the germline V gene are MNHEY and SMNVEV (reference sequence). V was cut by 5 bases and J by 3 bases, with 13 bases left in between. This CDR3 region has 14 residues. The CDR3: CASSRIDSDYGYTF. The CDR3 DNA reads TGTGCCAGCAGTCGCATCGACAGCGACTATGGCTACACCTTC.

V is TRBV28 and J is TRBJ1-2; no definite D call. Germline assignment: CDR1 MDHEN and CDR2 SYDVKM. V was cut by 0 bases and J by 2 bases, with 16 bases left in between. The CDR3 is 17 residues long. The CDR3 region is CASSLWRPLKQNYGYTF. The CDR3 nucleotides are TGTGCCAGCAGTTTATGGAGACCTCTCAAGCAGAACTATGGCTACACCTTC.

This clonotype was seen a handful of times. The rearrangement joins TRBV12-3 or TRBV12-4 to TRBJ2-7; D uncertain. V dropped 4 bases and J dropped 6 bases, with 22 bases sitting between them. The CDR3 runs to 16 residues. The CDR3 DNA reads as TGTGCCAGCAGTTCCCGGGCCGTAGGTCCGGTTCGCGAGCAGTACTTC. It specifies CASSSRAVGPVREQYF.

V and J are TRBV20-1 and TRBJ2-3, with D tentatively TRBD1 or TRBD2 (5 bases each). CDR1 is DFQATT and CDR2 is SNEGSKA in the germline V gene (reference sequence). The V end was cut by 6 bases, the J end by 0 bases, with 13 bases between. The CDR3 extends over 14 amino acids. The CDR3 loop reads CSAPSGGSTDTQYF. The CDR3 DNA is TGCAGTGCCCCGAGTGGGGGAAGCACAGATACGCAGTATTTT.

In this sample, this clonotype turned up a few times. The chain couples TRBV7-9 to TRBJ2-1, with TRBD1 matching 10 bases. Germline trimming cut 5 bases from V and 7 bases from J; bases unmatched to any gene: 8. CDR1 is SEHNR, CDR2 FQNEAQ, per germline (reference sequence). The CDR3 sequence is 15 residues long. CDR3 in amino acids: CASSPTGGFGNEQFF. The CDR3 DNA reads TGTGCCAGCAGCCCGACAGGGGGCTTTGGGAATGAGCAGTTCTTC.

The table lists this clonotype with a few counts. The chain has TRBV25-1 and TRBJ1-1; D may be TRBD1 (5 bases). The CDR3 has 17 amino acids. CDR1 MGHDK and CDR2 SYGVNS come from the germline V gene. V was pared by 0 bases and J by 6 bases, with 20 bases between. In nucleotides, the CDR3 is TGTGCCAGCAGTGAATATAGTCCCGGTTGGGGGACCCCTGAAGCTTTCTTT. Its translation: CASSEYSPGWGTPEAFF.

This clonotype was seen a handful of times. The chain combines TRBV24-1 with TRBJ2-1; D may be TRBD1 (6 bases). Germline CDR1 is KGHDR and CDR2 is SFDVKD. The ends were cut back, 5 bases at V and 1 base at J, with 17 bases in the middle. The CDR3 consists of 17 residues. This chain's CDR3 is CATSVSGAAKSYNEQFF. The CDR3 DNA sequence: TGTGCCACCAGTGTCTCAGGGGCGGCGAAATCCTACAATGAGCAGTTCTTC.